A selection of T cell receptor beta chains follows, all from one sample in a study of OX40 agonist ivuxolimab in advanced cancers. TCRdb keeps only in-frame clones here, not all; method: immunoSEQ multiplex PCR. The data contain roughly 89,000 clones, approximately 90% of them singletons. The sequencing here drew on CD4+ or CD8+ T cells sorted from blood, taken in a trial of the OX40 agonist ivuxolimab. Receptor source: an adult with an advanced solid tumor such as melanoma, head and neck, liver or kidney cancer. Each CDR3 is given with its conserved first and last residue. D genes are given only for firm matches. A row's size may be missing; if present it is once, few, many or a size class.

V gene	J gene	clone size	D gene	CDR3 DNA	CDR3 protein
TRBV29-1	TRBJ1-1	few	-	TGCAGCGTCCACCATGCAGGCCAGTACACTGAAGCTTTCTTT	CSVHHAGQYTEAFF
TRBV27	TRBJ2-7	-	TRBD2	TGTGCCAGCAGCGCCGCCCCGGGACTAGCGGGTTCTTACGAGCAGTACTTC	CASSAAPGLAGSYEQYF
TRBV6-5	TRBJ1-1	-	-	TGTGCCAGCAGTTACCCGCGCAGGGGAGGGTACATGTCTTTCTTT	CASSYPRRGGYMSFF
TRBV7-2	TRBJ2-4	-	-	TGTGCCAGCAGCTTAGGTCGGGGGAGCGTGACCAAAAACATTCAGTACTTC	CASSLGRGSVTKNIQYF
TRBV6-1	TRBJ2-3	-	-	TGTGCCAGCAGGGAAGGGGCTAGCTATGCAGATACGCAGTATTTT	CASREGASYADTQYF
TRBV7-6	TRBJ2-3	-	TRBD2	TGTGCCAGCAGCTTACTACTAGCGGGAGTGGATACGCAGTATTTT	CASSLLLAGVDTQYF
TRBV7-2	TRBJ2-7	once	TRBD2	TGTGCCAGCAGCCCCGGACTAGCTCGTCCTTCGGAGCAGTACTTC	CASSPGLARPSEQYF
TRBV6-1	TRBJ2-2	-	-	TGTGCCAGCAGTGAAGGGCTAGCTTACACCGGGGAGCTGTTTTTT	CASSEGLAYTGELFF
TRBV6-5	TRBJ2-3	-	-	TGTGCCAGCATGGACCACCAGGCAACAGATACGCAGTATTTT	CASMDHQATDTQYF
TRBV4-1	TRBJ2-7	-	-	TGCGCCAGCAGCCAAGTGGGCAGCCTGTCCACCGAGCAGTACTTC	CASSQVGSLSTEQYF
TRBV6-5	TRBJ2-7	-	TRBD1	TGTGCCAGCAGTCCTACTGGACAGGGCTACGAGCAGTACTTC	CASSPTGQGYEQYF
TRBV6-1	TRBJ2-3	-	TRBD1	TGTGCCAGCAGTAAAAGACAGGGGTTGACAGATACGCAGTATTTT	CASSKRQGLTDTQYF
TRBV10-2	TRBJ2-7	once	-	TGCGCCAGCAGTGAGTGGGGTCACGAGCAGTACTTC	CASSEWGHEQYF
TRBV6-6	TRBJ1-4	-	TRBD1	TGTGCCAGCAGGCCTGGGACAGTTAATGAAAAACTGTTTTTT	CASRPGTVNEKLFF
TRBV5-8	TRBJ1-2	-	-	TGTGCCAGCAGCTTGGAGGGCAGGTCATATGGCTACACCTTC	CASSLEGRSYGYTF
TRBV18	TRBJ2-1	-	-	TGTGCCAGCTCACCACGTGACAACGAGCAGTTCTTC	CASSPRDNEQFF
TRBV7-8	TRBJ2-7	-	TRBD2	TGTGCCAGCAGCTTGGGAAGCGGGAGAAGTAACGAGCAGTACTTC	CASSLGSGRSNEQYF
TRBV2	TRBJ1-1	-	TRBD1	TGTGCCAGCAGAGGACAGGCGATGAACACTGAAGCTTTCTTT	CASRGQAMNTEAFF
TRBV11-2	TRBJ2-5	-	TRBD2	TGTGCCAGCAGCCCTCCACTTCGACTAGCGGGAGGGATGGGGGAGACCCAGTACTTC	CASSPPLRLAGGMGETQYF
TRBV27	TRBJ2-4	-	-	TGTGCCAGCAGTTTTGGAGGGGCGGTGGGGAACATTCAGTACTTC	CASSFGGAVGNIQYF
TRBV28	TRBJ2-3	-	TRBD2	TGTGCCAGCAGTCCCTCCCTAGCGGGTGGGGCAGATACGCAGTATTTT	CASSPSLAGGADTQYF
TRBV6-4	TRBJ2-5	once	-	TGTGCCAGCAGACCCGTTGCCAAACCCGGAGAGACCCAGTACTTC	CASRPVAKPGETQYF
TRBV11-2	TRBJ2-3	once	-	TGTGCCAGCAGCCCATCCGGGGATACGCAGTATTTT	CASSPSGDTQYF
TRBV4-3	TRBJ1-6	-	-	TGCGCCAGCAGCCTAGGCGGGGGATCACCCCTCCACTTT	CASSLGGGSPLHF
TRBV5-1	TRBJ1-3	-	-	TGCGCCAGCAGCTTGGTTGGAGGCGGCTCTGGAAACACCATATATTTT	CASSLVGGGSGNTIYF
TRBV6-5	TRBJ2-3	-	-	TGTGCCAGCAGTTACACGGACTCAGATACGCAGTATTTT	CASSYTDSDTQYF
TRBV5-1	TRBJ2-5	-	TRBD2	TGCGCCAGCAGCCAAGGGGTTCTAGCGGGGTACCAAGAGACCCAGTACTTC	CASSQGVLAGYQETQYF
TRBV15	TRBJ1-1	once	-	TGTGCCACCAGCAGAGAGACATACTTGAACACTGAAGCTTTCTTT	CATSRETYLNTEAFF
TRBV6-5	TRBJ2-3	-	TRBD2	TGTGCCAGCAGTTACTCGAGGCTAGCGGGAGATACGCAGTATTTT	CASSYSRLAGDTQYF
TRBV18	TRBJ1-1	-	-	TGTGCCAGCTCACCTTTCCAGGGGAGGGACGCTGAAGCTTTCTTT	CASSPFQGRDAEAFF
TRBV14	TRBJ1-1	-	-	TGTGCCAGCAGCCAAATGACGAACACTGAAGCTTTCTTT	CASSQMTNTEAFF
TRBV27	TRBJ2-7	-	TRBD2	TGTGCCAGCAGTCCCCGGAACCTAGCGGGAGGGCCTTCGGAAGAGCAGTACTTC	CASSPRNLAGGPSEEQYF
TRBV7-2	TRBJ2-7	once	TRBD2	TGTGCCAGCAGCCCCCGGACTGCGGGGGGCTACGAGCAGTACTTC	CASSPRTAGGYEQYF
TRBV7-8	TRBJ2-5	few	TRBD2	TGTGCCAGCAGCTTAAGACTAGCGGGAGTCCCCCGGTACCAAGAGACCCAGTACTTC	CASSLRLAGVPRYQETQYF
TRBV27	TRBJ2-6	once	-	TGTGCCAGCAGACCCTTCGTGGTTGGGGGCGCGTTTGGGGCCAACGTCCTGACTTTC	CASRPFVVGGAFGANVLTF
TRBV5-1	TRBJ1-1	-	TRBD1	TGCGCCAGCAGCTCCGGGACAGGGAGGGTAGCTTTCTTT	CASSSGTGRVAFF
TRBV7-9	TRBJ1-3	once	TRBD1	TGTGCCAGCAGGACAGACAGGGGGCGAGGGGCTGGAAACACCATATATTTT	CASRTDRGRGAGNTIYF
TRBV6-4	TRBJ1-2	-	-	TGTGCCAGCAGCCCGGGTCGAACGGAGGGCTACACCTTC	CASSPGRTEGYTF
TRBV28	TRBJ2-2	few	TRBD1	TGTGCCAGCATCTCCGGGACAGGGACTCTCGGGGAGCTGTTTTTT	CASISGTGTLGELFF
TRBV4-3	TRBJ2-1	-	-	TGCGCCAGCAGCCAAGGGGGCGGGGTCTACAATGAGCAGTTCTTC	CASSQGGGVYNEQFF
TRBV28	TRBJ2-5	-	TRBD1	TGTGCCAGCAGCCCGACAGGGAACCAAGAGACCCAGTACTTC	CASSPTGNQETQYF
TRBV2	TRBJ1-4	-	-	TGTGCCAGCAGTCATGGACGGACGCGGAATGAAAAACTGTTTTTT	CASSHGRTRNEKLFF
TRBV29-1	TRBJ2-5	-	TRBD2	TGCAGCGTTTCTTCCGGGCTAGCGGAAGAGACCCAGTACTTC	CSVSSGLAEETQYF
TRBV18	TRBJ2-7	-	TRBD2	TGTGCCAGCTCACCAGGCACTAGCGGGAGAAGGGTGTACGAGCAGTACTTC	CASSPGTSGRRVYEQYF
TRBV7-6	TRBJ1-1	-	TRBD1	TGTGCCAGCAGCTTAATTCCCGGGACAGGGGGCTCCGGTGAAGCTTTCTTT	CASSLIPGTGGSGEAFF
TRBV10-2	TRBJ1-1	-	TRBD1	TGCGCCAGCATTGGACAGGGAAAAACTGAAGCTTTCTTT	CASIGQGKTEAFF
TRBV5-1	TRBJ2-4	-	TRBD2	TGCGCCAGCAGCTTGTCGACTAGCGGGAGTACTGGGGCCAAAAACATTCAGTACTTC	CASSLSTSGSTGAKNIQYF
TRBV10-3	TRBJ2-2	-	-	TGTGCCATCAGTGCTGGGTTGTCGAGGGAGCTGTTTTTT	CAISAGLSRELFF
TRBV29-1	TRBJ1-1	-	-	TGCAGCGTCGCATGGGCTGGGGGCACTGAAGCTTTCTTT	CSVAWAGGTEAFF
TRBV19	TRBJ2-1	once	TRBD1	TGTGCCAGTAGTATAGCGGACAGGGTACCCTACAATGAGCAGTTCTTC	CASSIADRVPYNEQFF
TRBV9	TRBJ2-7	-	TRBD1	TGTGCCAGCAGCGCAACAGGGGGCTTGGCTAGCGAGCAGTACTTC	CASSATGGLASEQYF